This is a list of T cell receptor beta chains from one sample in a study of T-cell memory formation after mild COVID-19. TCRdb fed the 5' RACE reads into MiXCR, producing one record per CDR3 protein. This sample has about 360,000 distinct CDR3 sequences; over 13% occur once, and the top ten carry about 22%. The sequenced sample was PBMCs or a T cell subset sorted from them (not recorded which). These receptor sequences come from a man aged 18 to 29 who had mild COVID-19 (a few samples of this study predate the infection). Cell type and time point are not known. The CDR3 runs from the conserved cysteine through the conserved F or W. Fields, in order: V gene, clone size, J gene, D gene, CDR3 protein, CDR3 DNA. D genes are given only for firm matches. For some rows the clone size is stated as once, few or many, or as a class when expanded; others skip it.

>TRBV5-8|few|TRBJ1-1|-
CASRRDPGAFF
TGTGCCAGCAGACGGGACCCAGGAGCTTTCTTT
>TRBV7-2|-|TRBJ1-5|-
CASSLGGLGQPQHF
TGTGCCAGCAGCTTAGGGGGTTTGGGTCAGCCCCAGCATTTT
>TRBV20-1|few|TRBJ1-5|-
CSAGGQINQPQHF
TGCAGTGCAGGAGGACAGATCAATCAGCCCCAGCATTTT
>TRBV12-3/TRBV12-4|-|TRBJ2-6|-
CASSLGFSGAGANVLTF
TGTGCCAGCAGTTTAGGCTTCTCAGGGGCTGGGGCCAACGTCCTGACTTTC
>TRBV4-3|many|TRBJ2-1|-
CASSQELSRYEQFF
TGCGCCAGCAGCCAAGAGTTGTCCAGGTATGAGCAGTTCTTC
>TRBV27|-|TRBJ1-2|TRBD1
CASSGTAGVYYGYTF
TGTGCCAGCAGTGGGACAGCGGGCGTTTACTATGGCTACACCTTC
>TRBV5-5|-|TRBJ2-3|-
CASSSEWVGSSTDTQYF
TGTGCCAGCAGCTCGGAATGGGTTGGCTCTAGCACAGATACGCAGTATTTT
>TRBV19|few|TRBJ2-5|-
CASSIAQGGTQYF
TGTGCCAGTAGTATAGCCCAGGGGGGGACCCAGTACTTC
>TRBV20-1|many|TRBJ1-1|-
CSARSGTAGMNTEAFF
TGCAGTGCTAGATCTGGGACCGCTGGCATGAACACTGAAGCTTTCTTT
>TRBV7-2|-|TRBJ1-4|-
CASSFTRKTNEKLFF
TGTGCCAGCAGCTTTACGCGGAAAACTAATGAAAAACTGTTTTTT
>TRBV15|-|TRBJ2-3|TRBD2
CATSRSRGSGGLAEYF
TGTGCCACCAGCAGGTCCCGAGGTAGCGGGGGGCTAGCGGAGTATTTT
>TRBV5-1|-|TRBJ1-1|TRBD1
CASSDPGGSTEAFF
TGCGCCAGCAGCGACCCAGGGGGGAGCACTGAAGCTTTCTTT
>TRBV4-1|-|TRBJ2-7|-
CASSQVGPNYEQYF
TGCGCCAGCAGCCAAGTGGGACCGAACTACGAGCAGTACTTC
>TRBV11-2|-|TRBJ2-7|TRBD1
CASSLDWTGGSYEQYF
TGTGCCAGCAGCTTAGATTGGACAGGGGGTTCCTACGAGCAGTACTTC
>TRBV28|-|TRBJ1-5|TRBD1
CASSSGTGFSVLAQHF
TGTGCCAGCAGTTCGGGGACAGGTTTTTCGGTATTGGCCCAGCATTTT
>TRBV5-5|-|TRBJ1-2|-
CASSFLSDLWGYTF
TGTGCCAGCAGCTTTTTGTCGGACCTCTGGGGCTACACCTTC
>TRBV12-3/TRBV12-4|few|TRBJ2-3|-
CASSLGISGSTDTQYF
TGTGCCAGCAGTTTGGGGATTTCGGGTAGCACAGATACGCAGTATTTT
>TRBV20-1|-|TRBJ1-2|-
CSASDDLSPYGYTF
TGCAGTGCTTCGGACGATCTTAGTCCTTATGGCTACACCTTC
>TRBV21-1|-|TRBJ1-5|-
CASRAGGAWINQPQHF
TGTGCCAGCAGGGCCGGGGGGGCTTGGATCAATCAGCCCCAGCATTTT
>TRBV5-6|many|TRBJ2-5|TRBD2
CATSRGVQETQYF
TGTGCCACGAGCCGGGGGGTCCAAGAGACCCAGTACTTC
>TRBV7-8|few|TRBJ2-1|TRBD2
CASSLARLAGGPVKNEQFF
TGTGCCAGCAGCTTAGCGAGGCTAGCGGGGGGGCCGGTTAAGAATGAGCAGTTCTTC
>TRBV6-1|few|TRBJ1-2|-
CASNQGLANYGYTF
TGTGCCAGCAACCAGGGATTGGCTAACTATGGCTACACCTTC
>TRBV10-2|-|TRBJ2-7|-
CASSASGSSYEQYF
TGCGCCAGCAGTGCCTCCGGTAGCTCCTACGAGCAGTACTTC
>TRBV7-9|few|TRBJ2-2|-
CASSVLIRAGLSGELFF
TGTGCCAGCAGCGTCCTAATTCGGGCAGGGCTCTCCGGGGAGCTGTTTTTT
>TRBV7-3|few|TRBJ2-3|TRBD2
CASSLGPAGAWGDTQYF
TGTGCCAGCAGCCTAGGCCCAGCGGGGGCCTGGGGGGATACGCAGTATTTT
>TRBV9|-|TRBJ1-2|TRBD1
CASSVGQGAFGYTF
TGTGCCAGCAGCGTAGGACAGGGTGCCTTCGGCTACACCTTC
>TRBV28|few|TRBJ1-2|TRBD1
CASSLSRGLDKLNYGYTF
TGTGCCAGCAGTTTATCGAGGGGGCTAGACAAACTAAACTATGGCTACACCTTC
>TRBV12-3/TRBV12-4|many|TRBJ1-2|TRBD1
CASSLGDSYGYTF
TGTGCCAGCAGTTTAGGGGACAGCTATGGCTACACCTTC
>TRBV5-6|-|TRBJ1-4|TRBD1
CASSPYRGGNEKLFF
TGTGCCAGCAGCCCCTACAGGGGCGGCAATGAAAAACTGTTTTTT
>TRBV6-1|-|TRBJ1-4|TRBD1
CASIAGQGAEEKLFF
TGTGCCAGCATCGCCGGACAGGGGGCAGAGGAAAAACTGTTTTTT
>TRBV6-6|many|TRBJ2-7|-
CASSYSKPYEQYF
TGTGCCAGCAGTTACTCGAAACCCTACGAGCAGTACTTC
>TRBV25-1|many|TRBJ2-1|-
CASSEGLGRNEQFF
TGTGCCAGCAGTGAAGGGTTAGGGCGGAATGAGCAGTTCTTC
>TRBV10-3|few|TRBJ1-5|-
CAISEREGPTERPEPQHF
TGTGCCATCAGTGAAAGGGAGGGGCCTACGGAACGACCTGAGCCCCAGCATTTT
>TRBV19|-|TRBJ2-7|-
CASSTWVQGQTYEQYF
TGTGCCAGTAGCACCTGGGTCCAGGGGCAAACTTACGAGCAGTACTTC
>TRBV18|few|TRBJ1-1|-
CASSPGARRDTEAFF
TGTGCCAGCTCACCAGGGGCACGAAGGGACACTGAAGCTTTCTTT
>TRBV28|-|TRBJ1-5|-
CASVRGRNGPQHF
TGTGCCAGCGTGAGGGGGAGGAATGGCCCCCAGCATTTT